Shown below are 21 T cell receptor beta chains from a single sample sequenced in a study of cytomegalovirus exposure and HLA in healthy donors. This PCR relied on a set of 60 Vbeta primers and 13 Jbeta primers. Assay: immunoSEQ multiplex PCR; the TCRdb copy retains only in-frame clones and omits some. This sample's clone table lists around 100,000 clones. Specimen: PBMCs. These receptors all come from a man aged 35-49 years in good health and CMV-seronegative.

This chain uses TRBV5-6 with TRBJ1-2, with TRBD1 matching over 10 bases. CDR3 size: 14 residues. V shed 4 bases and J 2 bases; nucleotides not matched to a gene: 2. Germline CDR1 and CDR2: SGHDT and YYEEEE. The CDR3 loop reads CASSRDRGNYGYTF. The CDR3, as DNA: TGTGCCAGCAGCCGGGACAGGGGAAACTATGGCTACACCTTC.

The V and J genes are TRBV7-8 and TRBJ2-7; no clear D gene. Germline-derived CDR1 and CDR2 are SGHVS and FQNEAQ. V was clipped by 1 base and J by 7 bases, with 17 bases between them. The CDR3 length is 15 residues. CDR3 DNA: TGTGCCAGCAGCTTAGTGGAAGGAGCCTATGGAGAGCAGTACTTC. It translates to CASSLVEGAYGEQYF.

This chain joins TRBV19 and TRBJ2-2, with D possibly being TRBD2 (5 bases). The germline V gene has CDR1 LNHDA and CDR2 SQIVND (reference sequence). The germline V and J ends were trimmed by 4 bases and 4 bases, with 10 bases remaining between them. This CDR3 is built from 14 residues. The CDR3 sequence is CASSTHRGTGELFF. DNA of the CDR3: TGTGCCAGTAGTACACATCGGGGCACCGGGGAGCTGTTTTTT.

The chain couples TRBV10-2 to TRBJ1-1; D call uncertain. Trimming took off 6 bases at V and 1 base at J, with 12 bases between the two ends. In germline, CDR1 is WSHSY, CDR2 SAAADI. This CDR3 contains 14 residues. The CDR3 DNA is TGCGCCAGCAGGAGCTCGGCTAGGAACACTGAAGCTTTCTTT. Its protein is CASRSSARNTEAFF.

The chain couples TRBV6-1 to TRBJ2-7; TRBD2 matches 10 bases. CDR3 size: 15 residues. V trimming: 2 bases; J trimming: 4 bases; junction bases outside the gene matches: 5. Looked up from germline, CDR1 is MNHNS and CDR2 is SASEGT. In nucleotides, the CDR3 is TGTGCCAGCAGTGAATCTAGCGGGGGTCCGTACGAGCAGTACTTC. It codes for CASSESSGGPYEQYF.

V and J are TRBV6-6 and TRBJ2-1; TRBD2 matches at 7 bases. Losses at the gene ends were 5 bases for V and 6 bases for J; bases not matched to a gene: 7. The CDR3 extends over 14 amino acids. Germline V CDR1 and CDR2: MNHNY, SVGAGI (reference sequence). Here the CDR3 DNA reads TGTGCCAGCAGTCCCCGACTAGCAGGCAATGAGCAGTTCTTC. It codes for CASSPRLAGNEQFF.

This sequence joins TRBV6-1 and TRBJ1-1; maybe TRBD1 (6 bases). The CDR3 is made up of 15 amino acids. Trimming shortened V by 8 bases and J by 7 bases, and 23 bases separated the two germline ends. CDR1 is MNHNS and CDR2 is SASEGT in the germline V gene. CDR3 bases: TGTGCCAGCCGGAGTGGGGACACCCGAAAAAATGAAGCTTTCTTT. Its protein is CASRSGDTRKNEAFF.

This sequence joins TRBV7-6 and TRBJ2-5; D gene ambiguous. V shed 1 base and J shed 2 bases, with 11 bases lying between them. This CDR3 is built from 15 residues. CDR1 is SGHVS and CDR2 is FNYEAQ in the germline V gene. The CDR3: CASSLGLPVQETQYF. The CDR3 coding sequence is TGTGCCAGCAGCTTAGGACTTCCGGTTCAAGAGACCCAGTACTTC.

Written as DNA, the CDR3 is TGTGCCAGCAGCCCCAGTGACATTCAGTACTTC. Its translation: CASSPSDIQYF. This chain connects TRBV7-8 to TRBJ2-4; no clear D gene. This CDR3 spans 11 amino acids. Trimming cost V 5 bases and J 8 bases, with 7 bases left between them. The germline CDR1 and CDR2 sequences are SGHVS and FQNEAQ.

The V gene is TRBV18, the J gene TRBJ2-3; TRBD2 matches 8 bases. Losses at the gene ends were 3 bases for V and 1 base for J; bases not matched to a gene: 9. The CDR3 has 17 amino acids. Looked up from germline, CDR1 is KGHSH and CDR2 is LQKENI. CDR3 sequence reads: CASSPRPGGAGTDTQYF. In nucleotides, the CDR3 is TGTGCCAGCTCACCCCGACCGGGAGGGGCGGGCACAGATACGCAGTATTTT. Full variable domain (rest looked up from reference TRBV18 and TRBJ2-3): NAGVMQNPRHLVRRRGQEARLRCSPMKGHSHVYWYRQLPEEGLKFMVYLQKENIIDESGMPKERFSAEFPKEGPSILRIQQVVRGDSAAYFCASSPRPGGAGTDTQYFGPGTRLTVL.

The CDR3 bases are TGTGCCAGCAGCTTAGAACAGGGGTGGGGCTATGGCTACACCTTC. Translating gives CASSLEQGWGYGYTF. The genes are TRBV7-9 and TRBJ1-2; TRBD1 matches 7 bases. Germline CDR1 SEHNR, CDR2 FQNEAQ (reference sequence). There are 15 residues in the CDR3. V was pared by 1 base and J by 4 bases, with 6 bases of the junction left unmatched.

J is TRBJ2-4 and V is TRBV4-1; 11 nucleotides agree with TRBD2. This CDR3 spans 16 amino acids. Germline V gives CDR1 MGHRA, CDR2 YSYEKL. Trimming removed 5 bases from V and 6 bases from J; junction bases left unmatched: 9. The CDR3 nucleotides are TGCGCCAGCAGCGGTCGACTAGCGGGGACGTCAAACATTCAGTACTTC. Translation: CASSGRLAGTSNIQYF.

This chain connects TRBV10-3 to TRBJ2-5; D is uncertain. The end of the DNA aligns better with TRBJ2-7, so the J call may be wrong. The V gene's germline CDR1 is ENHRY and CDR2 SYGVKD. There are 11 residues in the CDR3. The CDR3 nucleotides are TGTGCCATCAGTGACCCCTACGAGCAGTACTTC. Translation: CAISDPYEQYF.

For the CDR3, the DNA is TGTGCCAGCGAGGGACAGAACAGGTCACCCCTCCACTTT. It encodes CASEGQNRSPLHF. The chain has TRBV6-1 and TRBJ1-6; TRBD1 matches 7 bases. The germline V gene encodes CDR1 MNHNS and CDR2 SASEGT. This CDR3 is built from 13 residues. Trimming at V came to 8 bases and at J to 10 bases, leaving 8 bases not matched to a gene.

V is TRBV7-9 and J is TRBJ2-5; a weak D match, TRBD1 (5 bases). V gave up 5 bases and J gave up 0 bases, with 13 bases separating them. The CDR3 sequence is 15 residues long. Per germline, CDR1 SEHNR and CDR2 FQNEAQ (reference sequence). The CDR3 DNA reads TGTGCCAGCAGCGAGAGCAGGGCAAACCAAGAGACCCAGTACTTC. Its protein product is CASSESRANQETQYF.

J is TRBJ2-1 and V is TRBV9, with TRBD1 matching 10 bases. The CDR3 runs to 19 residues. Germline trimming cut 1 base from V and 1 base from J; bases unmatched to any gene: 11. Germline V lookup: CDR1 SGDLS, CDR2 YYNGEE. In DNA, the CDR3 is TGTGCCAGCAGCGTAAGGGGGACAGGGGCCCTCTCGTCCTACAATGAGCAGTTCTTC. Protein product: CASSVRGTGALSSYNEQFF. The whole variable domain, filled in from reference TRBV9 and TRBJ2-1, reads DSGVTQTPKHLITATGQRVTLRCSPRSGDLSVYWYQQSLDQGLQFLIQYYNGEERAKGNILERFSAQQFPDLHSELNLSSLELGDSALYFCASSVRGTGALSSYNEQFFGPGTRLTVL.

The chain uses TRBV4-2 and TRBJ2-1, with D maybe TRBD2 (5 bases). Trimming left V 4 bases short and J 8 bases short, with 15 bases between. CDR1 LGHNA and CDR2 YNFKEQ come from the germline V gene. This CDR3 region has 14 residues. CDR3 residues: CASSPLDLPHEQFF. In DNA, the CDR3 is TGTGCCAGCAGCCCTTTGGACTTACCGCATGAGCAGTTCTTC.

The chain carries TRBV5-5 and TRBJ2-5; 7 bases match TRBD1. Germline V lookup: CDR1 SGHKS, CDR2 YYEKEE (reference sequence). V trimming: 1 base; J trimming: 4 bases; junction bases outside the gene matches: 7. The CDR3 covers 15 residues. The CDR3 nucleotides are TGTGCCAGCAGCTTGAGCCTATCAGGGGGAGAGACCCAGTACTTC. Translation gives CASSLSLSGGETQYF.

The chain recombines TRBV5-1 with TRBJ2-5; 9 bases align to TRBD1. TRBJ2-7 matches the DNA end more closely, so the J call is doubtful. This CDR3 is 15 amino acids long. The germline gives CDR1 SGHRS, CDR2 YFSETQ. The CDR3 coding sequence is TGCGCCAGCAGCCCCGGGACAGGGAAAGCCTACGAGCAGTACTTC. This translates into CASSPGTGKAYEQYF.

For this clone: The same CDR3 can be traced to other DNA sequences in this sample. CDR3 DNA sequence: TGTGCCAGCAGCTTGGGGACAGGGGGCACTGAAGCTTTCTTT. Its translation is CASSLGTGGTEAFF. The V and J genes are TRBV5-8 and TRBJ1-1; 10 bases align to TRBD1. The CDR3 contains 14 residues. Germline V gene data show CDR1 as SGHTS and CDR2 as YDEGEE. With V trimmed by 0 bases and J by 4 bases, 0 bases remained unmatched.

The V gene is TRBV5-1, the J gene TRBJ1-4; possibly TRBD1 for D (6 bases). The CDR3 is 16 amino acids. Per the germline V gene, CDR1 is SGHRS and CDR2 is YFSETQ. V was cut by 4 bases and J by 0 bases, with 13 bases left in between. CDR3 in DNA: TGCGCCAGCAGCCCCGGGACACTTGCAACTAATGAAAAACTGTTTTTT. As protein: CASSPGTLATNEKLFF.